Following are 10 T cell receptor beta chains from one sample sequenced in a study of regulatory and conventional T cells in RAG deficiency. The method was immunoSEQ multiplex PCR; TCRdb's version includes in-frame clones alone and lacks a portion of them. The table has around 37,000 clones, around nine tenths seen once; the top ten hold around 15%. These data were likewise used in another study, on regulatory T cells. That investigation notes: Amplification used 52 TRBV primers and 13 TRBJ primers.

The material sequenced was CD8+ T cells sorted from blood. The receptors stem from a human donor in good health.

The V call is TRBV11-3, the J call TRBJ2-1; D possibly matches TRBD1 or TRBD2 (5 bases each). V lost 4 bases and J 7 bases, leaving 17 bases between the germline ends. CDR3 length equals 15 residues. Germline V gives CDR1 SGHNT, CDR2 YENEEA. The CDR3 reads CASSSYGGGVNEQFF. CDR3 coding DNA: TGTGCCAGCAGCTCTTATGGGGGTGGGGTTAATGAGCAGTTCTTC.

This clone was detected once. The chain links TRBV27 to TRBJ2-1, with D perhaps TRBD2 (5 bases). Germline V gene data show CDR1 as MNHEY and CDR2 as SMNVEV (reference sequence). V gave up 5 bases and J gave up 5 bases, with 22 bases separating them. The CDR3 covers 17 residues. In DNA, the CDR3 is TGTGCCAGCAGTCCGGGATTTGTGGGTACCCGAAACAATGAGCAGTTCTTC. It encodes CASSPGFVGTRNNEQFF.

The V call is TRBV7-3, the J call TRBJ1-1, with D hard to call. Per germline, CDR1 SGHTA and CDR2 FQGTGA. Between the trimmed V and J ends, which lost 4 bases and 5 bases, there was a span of 20 bases. The CDR3 consists of 16 residues. The CDR3 region has the DNA TGTGCCAGCAGCTCAAAAAGGAGCGCCCTCAGGACTGAAGCTTTCTTT. This gives the protein CASSSKRSALRTEAFF. Looking up the rest from reference TRBV7-3 and TRBJ1-1 gives the full variable domain: GAGVSQTPSNKVTEKGKYVELRCDPISGHTALYWYRQSLGQGPEFLIYFQGTGAADDSGLPNDRFFAVRPEGSVSTLKIQRTERGDSAVYLCASSSKRSALRTEAFFGQGTRLTVV.

This clone was detected a few times. V and J are TRBV7-9 and TRBJ1-5; 8 bases align to TRBD1. This CDR3 spans 13 amino acids. With 5 bases clipped from V and 7 bases from J, the junction kept 4 bases outside the gene matches. Germline CDR1 is SEHNR and CDR2 is FQNEAQ (reference sequence). CDR3 sequence: CASSPTGEQPQHF. For the CDR3, the DNA is TGTGCCAGCAGCCCGACAGGGGAGCAGCCCCAGCATTTT.

The table lists this clone with a count of one. The chain is built from TRBV7-9 and TRBJ1-2; 7 bases fit TRBD1. V shed 5 bases, J shed 4 bases, and the junction held 4 bases outside the gene matches. CDR3 length: 13 amino acids. Looked up from germline, CDR1 is SEHNR and CDR2 is FQNEAQ (reference sequence). The DNA of the CDR3 is TGTGCCAGCAGCCCTAGACAGGGCTATGGCTACACCTTC. This codes for CASSPRQGYGYTF.

The rearrangement uses TRBV5-1 and TRBJ2-6; D possibly corresponds to TRBD1 (6 bases). The V end was cut by 7 bases, the J end by 1 base, with 18 bases between. Germline V gene lookup returns CDR1 SGHRS and CDR2 YFSETQ. There are 17 residues in the CDR3. The CDR3, as DNA: TGCGCCAGCGAATACGGAATACAGGGATCTGGGGCCAACGTCCTGACTTTC. As protein: CASEYGIQGSGANVLTF.

V usage is TRBV13 and J usage is TRBJ2-7; D perhaps matches TRBD1 (6 bases). This CDR3 is built from 17 residues. V lost 1 base, J lost 2 bases, and 18 bases lay in between. Germline V gene data show CDR1 as PRHDT and CDR2 as FYEKMQ (reference sequence). The CDR3 loop is CASSLVGGPSRTYEQYF. The CDR3 coding sequence is TGTGCCAGCAGCTTAGTTGGGGGCCCGAGCCGAACCTACGAGCAGTACTTC. The whole variable domain, remainder taken from reference TRBV13 and TRBJ2-7, is AAGVIQSPRHLIKEKRETATLKCYPIPRHDTVYWYQQGPGQDPQFLISFYEKMQSDKGSIPDRFSAQQFSDYHSELNMSSLELGDSALYFCASSLVGGPSRTYEQYFGPGTRLTVT.

The CDR3 coding sequence is TGTGCCAGCTCGCCCGGACAGGGCAGCAATCAGCCCCAGCATTTT. It translates to CASSPGQGSNQPQHF. The chain employs TRBV18 and TRBJ1-5; TRBD1 matches at 8 bases. The germline CDR1 and CDR2 sequences are KGHSH and LQKENI. With V trimmed by 6 bases and J by 1 base, 5 bases remained unmatched. This CDR3 has 15 residues.

The chain uses TRBV2 and TRBJ2-3; no reliable D call. The V end was cut by 1 base, the J end by 0 bases, with 11 bases between. This CDR3 has 16 residues. Germline CDR1 is SNHLY and CDR2 is FYNNEI. The CDR3, as DNA: TGTGCCAGCAGTGAAGTCAGACCTTCTAGCACAGATACGCAGTATTTT. Translation gives CASSEVRPSSTDTQYF.

The rearrangement joins TRBV6-4 to TRBJ1-1; TRBD1 matches at 9 bases. Germline assignment: CDR1 MRHNA and CDR2 SNTAGT. Trimming took 2 bases from V and 4 from J; bases not matched to a gene: 5. CDR3 size: 15 residues. CDR3 protein: CASSDTGGASTEAFF. The CDR3 DNA sequence: TGTGCCAGCAGTGACACAGGGGGCGCGAGCACTGAAGCTTTCTTT.